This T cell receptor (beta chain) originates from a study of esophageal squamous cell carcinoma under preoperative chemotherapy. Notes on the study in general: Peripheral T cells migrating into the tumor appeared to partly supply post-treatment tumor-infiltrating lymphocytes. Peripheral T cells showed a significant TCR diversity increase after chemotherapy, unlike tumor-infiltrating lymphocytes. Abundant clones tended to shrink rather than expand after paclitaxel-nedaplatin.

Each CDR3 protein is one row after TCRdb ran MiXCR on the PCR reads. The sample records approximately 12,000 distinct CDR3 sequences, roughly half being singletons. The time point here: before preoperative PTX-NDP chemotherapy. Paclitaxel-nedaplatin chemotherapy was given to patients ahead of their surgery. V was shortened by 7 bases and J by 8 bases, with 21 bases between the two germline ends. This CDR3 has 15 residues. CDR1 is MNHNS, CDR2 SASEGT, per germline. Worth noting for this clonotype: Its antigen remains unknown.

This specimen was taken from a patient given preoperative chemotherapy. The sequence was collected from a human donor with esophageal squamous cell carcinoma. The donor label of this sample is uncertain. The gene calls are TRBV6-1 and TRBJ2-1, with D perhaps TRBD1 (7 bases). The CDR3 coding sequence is TGTGCCAGCACCCCAGCGGAGGGGGCGACGGATGAGCAGTTCTTC. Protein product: CASTPAEGATDEQFF.